The clone carrying this T cell receptor beta chain was seen a handful of times. This CDR3 has 19 residues. In germline, CDR1 is SQVTM, CDR2 ANQGSEA. V was clipped by 0 bases and J by 1 base, with 24 bases between them. Time point of the sample: sample taken at primary tumor resection. The sequenced material consisted of unsorted whole RNA from tumor, nontumor lung or frozen PBMC. This specimen comes from a study of spatial heterogeneity in lung cancer. Study background: Detected sequences consistently included more beta-chain ones than alpha-chain ones.

TCR cDNA molecules were tagged individually, and each one carried a unique molecular identifier. From the 5' RACE reads, TCRdb called clonotypes with MiXCR, one entry per CDR3 protein. The data contain 82,000 or so distinct CDR3 sequences, roughly 12% of them singletons. The sequencing used PBMCs, collected at surgery. The V call is TRBV29-1, the J call TRBJ1-1; D might be TRBD1 (6 bases). The source is a male donor with early-stage non-small cell lung cancer. As DNA, the CDR3 is TGCAGCGTTGAAGATGACCGGGGGGCGCAAATGCGGTGGAACACTGAAGCTTTCTTT. Translating gives CSVEDDRGAQMRWNTEAFF.